The sequence of this TCR beta chain was determined in a study of shared clonotypes between healthy human individuals. CDR1 and CDR2 from the germline V gene are MNHEY and SVGAGI. V dropped 6 bases and J dropped 7; count of bases not matched to a gene: 7. The length of the CDR3 is 14 residues. The assay used deep level. Sequencing used immunoSEQ multiplex PCR; TCRdb keeps in-frame clones, though not all of them. The table records more than 2,000,000 clones, around 90% of them present only once. Material for sequencing was naive CD4+ T cells sorted from blood. This sample's subset: CD45RA+ positively selected. This rearrangement joins TRBV6-5 to TRBJ2-1, with TRBD2 matching over 9 bases. The receptor was isolated from a man aged 18 to 29 in good health. The CDR3 region is CASRRLAGGNEQFF. The CDR3 DNA follows: TGTGCCAGCAGACGGCTCGCGGGAGGGAATGAGCAGTTCTTC.